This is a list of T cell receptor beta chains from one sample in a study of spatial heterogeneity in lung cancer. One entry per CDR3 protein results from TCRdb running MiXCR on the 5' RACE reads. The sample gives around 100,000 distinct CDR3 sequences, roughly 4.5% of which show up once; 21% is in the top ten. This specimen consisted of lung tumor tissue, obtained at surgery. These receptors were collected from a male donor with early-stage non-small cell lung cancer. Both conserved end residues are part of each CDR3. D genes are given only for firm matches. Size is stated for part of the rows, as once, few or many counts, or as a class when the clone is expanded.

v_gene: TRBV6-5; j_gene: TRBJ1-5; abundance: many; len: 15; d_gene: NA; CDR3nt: TGTGCCAGCAGTTACTCGGTGGCAGGGGATCAGCCCCAGCATTTT; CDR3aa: CASSYSVAGDQPQHF
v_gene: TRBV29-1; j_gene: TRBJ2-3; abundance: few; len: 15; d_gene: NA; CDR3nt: TGCAGCGTTGACACGACGGCGCGGCCCACAGATACGCAGTATTTT; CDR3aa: CSVDTTARPTDTQYF
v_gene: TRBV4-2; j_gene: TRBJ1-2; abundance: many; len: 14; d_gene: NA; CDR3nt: TGTGCCAGCAGCCAAGAAGTTACGTCCCGGGGCTACACCTTC; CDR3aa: CASSQEVTSRGYTF
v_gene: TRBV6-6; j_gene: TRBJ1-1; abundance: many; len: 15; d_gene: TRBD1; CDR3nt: TGTGCCAGCAGTTTCCCAGGGGGGCGGGGAACTGAAGCTTTCTTT; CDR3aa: CASSFPGGRGTEAFF
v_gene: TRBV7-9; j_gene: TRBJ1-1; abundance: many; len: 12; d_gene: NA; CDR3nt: TGTGCCACTAAATCGGGGGGCACTGAAGCTTTCTTT; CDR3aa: CATKSGGTEAFF
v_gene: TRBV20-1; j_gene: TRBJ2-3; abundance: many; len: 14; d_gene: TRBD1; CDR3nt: TGCAGTGCGGACGGCCACAGGGGCCTCGATACGCAGTATTTT; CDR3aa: CSADGHRGLDTQYF
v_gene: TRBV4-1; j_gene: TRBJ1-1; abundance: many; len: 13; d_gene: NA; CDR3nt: TGCGCCAGCAGCCCAGTCCCGAACACTGAAGCTTTCTTT; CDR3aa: CASSPVPNTEAFF
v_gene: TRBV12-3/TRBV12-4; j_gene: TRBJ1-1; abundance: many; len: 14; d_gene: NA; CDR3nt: TGTGCCAGCACCTTGGACAATTTGGGAACTGAAGCTTTCTTT; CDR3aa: CASTLDNLGTEAFF
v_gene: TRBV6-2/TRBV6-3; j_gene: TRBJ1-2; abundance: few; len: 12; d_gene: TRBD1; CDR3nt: TGTGCCAGCAGTCCCCGACAGGGTGGCTACACCTTC; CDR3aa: CASSPRQGGYTF
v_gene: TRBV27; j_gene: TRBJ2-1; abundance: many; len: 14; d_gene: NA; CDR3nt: TGTGCCAGCAGAGTAGGACTATCAAACAATGAGCAGTTCTTC; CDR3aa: CASRVGLSNNEQFF
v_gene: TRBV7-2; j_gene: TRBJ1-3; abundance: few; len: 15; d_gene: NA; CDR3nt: TGTGCCAGCAGCTTAGAATCCGACTCTGGAAACACCATATATTTT; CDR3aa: CASSLESDSGNTIYF
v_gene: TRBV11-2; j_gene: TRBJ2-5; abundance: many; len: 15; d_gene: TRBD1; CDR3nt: TGTGCCAGCACCGACAGGACAGGCCCTCAAGAGACCCAGTACTTC; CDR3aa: CASTDRTGPQETQYF
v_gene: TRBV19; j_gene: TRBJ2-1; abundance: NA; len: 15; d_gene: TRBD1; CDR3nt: TGTGCCAGTACCCACCGGGACAGGGTCCACAATGAGCAGTTCTTC; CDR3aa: CASTHRDRVHNEQFF
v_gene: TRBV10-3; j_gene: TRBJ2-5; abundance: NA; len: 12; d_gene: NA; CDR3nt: TGTGCCATCAGTGAGTTCGGAGAGACCCAGTACTTC; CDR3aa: CAISEFGETQYF
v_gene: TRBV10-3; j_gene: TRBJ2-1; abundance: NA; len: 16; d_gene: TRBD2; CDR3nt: TGTGCCATCAGTGAGAGCGGGAGGGCCTTCGGCGGTGAGCAGTTCTTC; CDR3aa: CAISESGRAFGGEQFF
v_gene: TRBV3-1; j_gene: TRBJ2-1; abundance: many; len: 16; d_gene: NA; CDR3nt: TGTGCCAGCAAGAACTCCCGGCAGAAACTTGCCAATGAGCAGTTCTTC; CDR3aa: CASKNSRQKLANEQFF
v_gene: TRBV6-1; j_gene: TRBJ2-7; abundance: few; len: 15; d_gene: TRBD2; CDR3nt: TGTGCCAGCAGTGCCCGGAATAGCGGGAGCGACGAGCAGTACTTC; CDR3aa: CASSARNSGSDEQYF
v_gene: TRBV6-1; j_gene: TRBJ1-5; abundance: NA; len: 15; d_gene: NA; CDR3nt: TGTGCCAGCAGTGAAGCAGCCCTTAGCAATCAGCCCCAGCATTTT; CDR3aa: CASSEAALSNQPQHF
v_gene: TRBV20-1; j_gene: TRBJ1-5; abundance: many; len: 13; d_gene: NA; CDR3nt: TGCAGTGCCGGGGGAGATAGCAATCAGCCCCAGCATTTT; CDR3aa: CSAGGDSNQPQHF
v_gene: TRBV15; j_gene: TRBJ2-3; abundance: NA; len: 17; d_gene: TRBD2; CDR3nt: TGTGCCACCAGCTCCCAAGGGGGGCTAGCGGGAGGGGTTACGCAGTATTTT; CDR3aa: CATSSQGGLAGGVTQYF
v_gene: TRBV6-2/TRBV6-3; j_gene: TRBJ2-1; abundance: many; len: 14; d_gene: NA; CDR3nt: TGTGCCAGCAGTTACCCTAGCTCCTACAATGAGCAGTTCTTC; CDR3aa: CASSYPSSYNEQFF
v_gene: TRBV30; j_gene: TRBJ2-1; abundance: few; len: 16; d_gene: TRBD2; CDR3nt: TGTGCCTGGAGTGTACTCCTACTAGCGGGGTCTAATGAGCAGTTCTTC; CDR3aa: CAWSVLLLAGSNEQFF
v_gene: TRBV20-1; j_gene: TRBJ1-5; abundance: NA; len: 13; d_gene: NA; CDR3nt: TGCAGTGCTAGAGACGGGGGTAGTCAGCCCCAGCATTTT; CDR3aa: CSARDGGSQPQHF
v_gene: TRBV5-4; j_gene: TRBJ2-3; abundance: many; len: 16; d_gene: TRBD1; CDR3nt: TGTGCCAGCAGCGCGGGACAGGGGAAGGGTACAGATACGCAGTATTTT; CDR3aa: CASSAGQGKGTDTQYF
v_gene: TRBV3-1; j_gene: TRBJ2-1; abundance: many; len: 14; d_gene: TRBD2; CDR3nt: TGTGCCAGCAGCCAAGATTTGGGAGGGAGGAACCAGTTCTTC; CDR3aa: CASSQDLGGRNQFF
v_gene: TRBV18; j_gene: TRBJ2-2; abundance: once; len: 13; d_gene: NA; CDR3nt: TGTGCCAGCTCACCGGAGCACACCGGGGAGCTGTTTTTT; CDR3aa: CASSPEHTGELFF
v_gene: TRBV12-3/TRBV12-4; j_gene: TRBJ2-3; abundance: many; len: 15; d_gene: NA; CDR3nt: TGTGCCAGCAGTCCGGGACGCTCCCCCACAGATACGCAGTATTTT; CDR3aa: CASSPGRSPTDTQYF
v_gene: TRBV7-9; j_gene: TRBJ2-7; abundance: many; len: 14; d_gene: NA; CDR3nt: TGTGCCAGCAGCTTTGGCGGGGTACACTACGAGCAGTACTTC; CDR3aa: CASSFGGVHYEQYF